This is a list of T cell receptor beta chains from one sample in a study of post-analysis software for immune sequencing data. Using its own MiXCR run on the PCR reads, TCRdb lists one record per CDR3 protein. The data contain about 770,000 distinct CDR3 sequences, 35% to 55% of them seen just once; the ten biggest clones take up roughly 4.9%. Material: blood. The receptor source for this set is a girl between 10 and 17 years old with multiple sclerosis. The CDR3 runs from the conserved cysteine through the conserved F or W. D genes are given only for firm matches. Clone sizes are given selectively: once, few, many, or a class where the clone is expanded.

>few|TRBJ1-1|NA|TRBV20-1
TGCAGTGCACAGACGGGGCTCCACAGCCCTGAAGCTTTCTTT
CSAQTGLHSPEAFF
>few|TRBJ1-2|NA|TRBV20-1
TGCAGTGCTAGAGATCCATGGGGGAATACTAACTATGGCTACACCTTC
CSARDPWGNTNYGYTF
>NA|TRBJ2-3|TRBD2|TRBV12-3/TRBV12-4
TGTGCCAGCAGTCCCAGTTTTGGTAGCGGGAGCACAGATACGCAGTATTTT
CASSPSFGSGSTDTQYF
>NA|TRBJ2-5|NA|TRBV14
TGTGCCAGCAGCCCGCGGGGATACCAAGAGACCCAGTACTTC
CASSPRGYQETQYF
>few|TRBJ2-1|NA|TRBV6-2/TRBV6-3
TGTGCCAGCAGTTACTCCCAGGATGAGCAGTTCTTC
CASSYSQDEQFF
>NA|TRBJ2-1|TRBD1|TRBV5-1
TGCGCCAGCAGCCCCCCAGGGGGCCGTTACAATGAGCAGTTCTTC
CASSPPGGRYNEQFF
>few|TRBJ2-7|TRBD1|TRBV29-1
TGCAGCCCCGCCGGGGGACAGGGGCCGTCTGGGGTCTCCTACGAGCAGTACTTC
CSPAGGQGPSGVSYEQYF
>few|TRBJ2-1|NA|TRBV5-5
TGTGCCAGCAGCTACCTAGCCCTAACGGGGGATGAGCAGTTCTTC
CASSYLALTGDEQFF
>once|TRBJ2-4|TRBD2|TRBV5-1
TGCGCCAGCAGCTTAATCCTAGCGGCGGATAAAAACATTCAGTACTTC
CASSLILAADKNIQYF
>NA|TRBJ2-5|NA|TRBV5-1
TGCGCCAGCAGCTTGGTTATAGGATACCAAGAGACCCAGTACTTC
CASSLVIGYQETQYF
>NA|TRBJ2-5|TRBD2|TRBV9
TGTGCCAGCAGCGTGGGACTAGCGGGACCCCAAGAGACCCAGTACTTC
CASSVGLAGPQETQYF
>NA|TRBJ2-1|TRBD2|TRBV5-1
TGCGCCAGTGGGTTGGGACTAGCGGTTCGGAGCTCCTACAATGAGCAGTTCTTC
CASGLGLAVRSSYNEQFF
>few|TRBJ2-3|NA|TRBV28
TGTGCCAGCAGTTTGGTAGGCAGGGATAAGTATTTT
CASSLVGRDKYF
>few|TRBJ2-5|NA|TRBV5-6
TGTGCCAGCAGCTTGTTATTTTTGGGGGTCTACCAAGAGACCCAGTACTTC
CASSLLFLGVYQETQYF
>NA|TRBJ1-4|NA|TRBV12-3/TRBV12-4
TGTGCCAGCAGTCGGAACCAGGGAGTGAATGAAAAACTGTTTTTT
CASSRNQGVNEKLFF
>few|TRBJ2-5|NA|TRBV4-2
TGTGCCAGCAGTGGGGTCCTGGGGGACCAAGAGACCCAGTACTTC
CASSGVLGDQETQYF
>NA|TRBJ2-3|NA|TRBV6-5
TGTGCCAGCAGTTACTCAGGATTCTCGGATACGCAGTATTTT
CASSYSGFSDTQYF
>few|TRBJ2-1|NA|TRBV12-3/TRBV12-4
TGTGCCGGCCAACTAGGAGGGGGCGGTGAGCAGTTCTTC
CAGQLGGGGEQFF
>NA|TRBJ2-6|TRBD2|TRBV3-1
TGTGCCAGCACCTATTCGGGGGGGAGCTCTGGGGCCAACGTCCTGACTTTC
CASTYSGGSSGANVLTF
>NA|TRBJ1-4|NA|TRBV12-3/TRBV12-4
TGTGCCAGCAGTCTTGGGGTATCGGGGCTGACTAATGAAAAACTGTTTTTT
CASSLGVSGLTNEKLFF
>few|TRBJ2-7|TRBD1|TRBV20-1
TGCAGTGCTAGGGACCGCCTAGTCACAGGGGCTTCCGCCTACGAGCAGTACTTC
CSARDRLVTGASAYEQYF
>once|TRBJ2-3|TRBD1|TRBV9
TGTGCCAGCAGCCCGACAGGGGTTGGTGAAGATACGCAGTATTTT
CASSPTGVGEDTQYF
>NA|TRBJ1-2|TRBD1|TRBV12-3/TRBV12-4
TGTGCCAGTTCTGTTACAGGGGGCTCTGGCTACACCTTC
CASSVTGGSGYTF
>few|TRBJ2-3|TRBD2|TRBV7-2
TGTGCCAGCAGCTTAGGGACTAGCGGGAGACCCACAGATACGCAGTATTTT
CASSLGTSGRPTDTQYF
>NA|TRBJ2-1|NA|TRBV20-1
TGCAGTGCTAGAGGGGGGCTTATTAGCGGCGATGAGCAGTTCTTC
CSARGGLISGDEQFF
>NA|TRBJ2-1|NA|TRBV4-1
TGCGCCAGCAGCCAAGATTTCGAGACCTCTCGGTACCAGTTCTTC
CASSQDFETSRYQFF
>NA|TRBJ2-7|TRBD2|TRBV7-6
TGTGCCAGCAGCTTAGGGGTGGCTAGCGGATCGAACTCCTACGAGCAGTACTTC
CASSLGVASGSNSYEQYF
>NA|TRBJ2-3|NA|TRBV9
TGTGCCAGCAGCGTACGTCGGGCGGGAGATACGCAGTATTTT
CASSVRRAGDTQYF